This TCR beta chain was found in a study of technical replicates of blood from several donors. This CDR3 is 13 amino acids long. Per the germline V gene, CDR1 is SNHLY and CDR2 is FYNNEI. Produced via immunoSEQ multiplex PCR; TCRdb's table is partial and in-frame only. Of just over 70,000 clones in the sample, over 85% were seen once. The sequencing sample was made of T cells isolated from PBMCs. This clonotype was obtained from a human donor in good health. The V gene is TRBV2, the J gene TRBJ2-7; 9 bases match TRBD2. The CDR3 coding sequence is TGTGCGATAGGTAGCGGGAGTTTCTACGAGCAGTACTTC. As protein: CAIGSGSFYEQYF.